Sequencing of this T cell receptor beta chain was carried out in a study of memory CD4+ T cells and cytomegalovirus serostatus. The sort gate was single viable CD3+CD4+CD8-CD45RO+ cells for memory CD4+ T cells. This clone was seen once. Assay: immunoSEQ multiplex PCR; the TCRdb copy retains only in-frame clones and omits some. The sample lists 40,000 to 55,000 clones; about 86% were seen once. Material: memory CD4+ T cells from blood. This TCR came from an adult in good health and CMV-seropositive.

CDR3 residues: CASSWVQGTYGYTF. CDR3 nucleotide sequence: TGTGCCAGCAGCTGGGTCCAGGGGACCTATGGCTACACCTTC. The chain employs TRBV7-2 and TRBJ1-2; a weak D match, TRBD1 (6 bases). Germline-derived CDR1 and CDR2 are SGHTA and FQGNSA. V lost 4 bases, J lost 4 bases, and 13 bases lay in between. The CDR3 runs to 14 residues.